A single sample gave rise to the 16 T cell receptor beta chains below, sequenced in a study of early T cells in non-severe SARS-CoV-2 infection. TCRdb itself ran the 5' RACE reads through MiXCR, one entry per CDR3 protein. The repertoire holds around 40,000 distinct CDR3 sequences, with roughly 12% as singletons. The source material was whole blood. The receptors come from an adult who was a healthcare worker with PCR-confirmed SARS-CoV-2 infection or an uninfected control (not recorded which).

This clonotype was seen at least ten times. The rearrangement links TRBV24-1 to TRBJ2-1; the match to TRBD2 covers 8 bases. Germline V gene data show CDR1 as KGHDR and CDR2 as SFDVKD. The CDR3 loop spans 16 amino acids. The J segment lost 3 bases and the V segment lost 4 bases, leaving 7 bases of the junction unmatched. CDR3 coding DNA: TGTGCCACCAGTGACGAAGCGGGAGCGGTCTACAATGAGCAGTTCTTC. It translates to CATSDEAGAVYNEQFF.

This clonotype was seen many times. This rearrangement joins TRBV12-3 or TRBV12-4 to TRBJ1-1; TRBD1 is a possible D gene (6 bases). V was shortened by 8 bases and J by 11 bases, with 15 bases between the two germline ends. The CDR3 has 11 residues. The chain's CDR3 is CASGTTRTAFF. CDR3 nucleotide sequence: TGTGCCAGCGGGACAACTAGGACGGCTTTCTTT.

This clonotype was observed a handful of times. V is TRBV11-2 and J is TRBJ2-1; TRBD2 matches 11 bases. This CDR3 is 15 amino acids long. From germline, CDR1 is SGHAT and CDR2 FQNNGV. V trimming: 1 base; J trimming: 7 bases; junction bases outside the gene matches: 3. The CDR3 spells CASSLGGTSGNEQFF. The CDR3 bases are TGTGCCAGCAGCTTAGGGGGGACTAGCGGAAATGAGCAGTTCTTC.

CDR3 sequence: CASSPRGLREKLFF. CDR3 nucleotides: TGTGCCAGCAGTCCCAGGGGGCTCAGAGAAAAACTGTTTTTT. The chain combines TRBV7-2 with TRBJ1-4; 8 bases match TRBD1. The CDR3 totals 14 residues. V shed 6 bases and J 8 bases; nucleotides not matched to a gene: 8. CDR1 is SGHTA, CDR2 FQGNSA, per germline.

This clonotype showed up many times. The chain uses TRBV29-1 and TRBJ2-1; the D is unclear. The CDR3 runs to 12 residues. Germline CDR1 is SQVTM and CDR2 is ANQGSEA. The V end was cut by 7 bases, the J end by 8 bases, with 15 bases between. Here the CDR3 reads CSALLTLDEQFF. As DNA, the CDR3 is TGCAGCGCCCTATTAACCCTGGATGAGCAGTTCTTC.

This clonotype was found many times. V gene TRBV7-2 combines with J gene TRBJ2-5; 7 bases line up with TRBD1. Germline V gene lookup returns CDR1 SGHTA and CDR2 FQGNSA. Trimming removed 5 bases from V and 9 bases from J; junction bases left unmatched: 15. This CDR3 has 15 amino acids. The CDR3 sequence is CASSLQNRAQGAQYF. In DNA, the CDR3 is TGTGCCAGCAGCCTTCAGAACAGGGCCCAGGGGGCCCAGTACTTC.

This clonotype was observed a handful of times. The V gene is TRBV5-6, the J gene TRBJ2-3, with D uncertain. The CDR3 runs 13 residues. V was shortened by 0 bases and J by 4 bases, with 6 bases between the two germline ends. The germline CDR1 and CDR2 sequences are SGHDT and YYEEEE. In DNA form, the CDR3 reads TGTGCCAGCAGCTTGGAGTCGGCAGATACGCAGTATTTT. This translates into CASSLESADTQYF. The variable domain in full, with the rest retrieved from reference TRBV5-6 and TRBJ2-3, is DAGVTQSPTHLIKTRGQQVTLRCSPKSGHDTVSWYQQALGQGPQFIFQYYEEEERQRGNFPDRFSGHQFPNYSSELNVNALLLGDSALYLCASSLESADTQYFGPGTRLTVL.

This clonotype was detected many times. This chain joins TRBV16 and TRBJ1-2; D might be TRBD1 (6 bases). V lost 2 bases, J lost 3 bases, and 19 bases lay in between. In germline, CDR1 is KGHSY, CDR2 FQNENV. This CDR3 region has 17 residues. CDR3 region: CASSQILPGEKDYGYTF. CDR3 coding DNA: TGTGCCAGCAGCCAAATTTTGCCAGGGGAAAAGGACTATGGCTACACCTTC.

Ten or more counts support this clonotype. The V call is TRBV5-6, the J call TRBJ1-3; D ambiguous. Germline CDR1 is SGHDT and CDR2 is YYEEEE. The CDR3 is 13 residues long. V was clipped by 2 bases and J by 6 bases, with 9 bases between them. The CDR3 here is CASSLGLANTIYF. CDR3 coding DNA: TGTGCCAGCAGCTTAGGTCTGGCAAACACCATATATTTT.

This clonotype came up a few times. The genes are TRBV5-1 and TRBJ2-1; 10 positions agree with TRBD1. This CDR3 region has 16 residues. Unmatched junction bases numbered 6, after V lost 4 bases and J lost 2 bases. Germline-derived CDR1 and CDR2 are SGHRS and YFSETQ. CDR3: CASSVRQGATYNEQFF. The CDR3 DNA follows: TGCGCCAGCAGCGTCAGACAGGGGGCAACCTACAATGAGCAGTTCTTC.

This clonotype was picked up many times. This chain joins TRBV7-3 and TRBJ1-1; maybe TRBD1 (5 bases). Germline V gives CDR1 SGHTA, CDR2 FQGTGA. This CDR3 comprises 14 residues. The V end was cut by 3 bases, the J end by 7 bases, with 15 bases between. The CDR3 DNA sequence: TGTGCCAGCAGCTTGTCACCGCCGGGGGATGAAGCTTTCTTT. Translated: CASSLSPPGDEAFF.

The genes are TRBV6-5 and TRBJ2-3; weak D call: TRBD2 (5 bases). Germline V gene sequence: CDR1 MNHEY, CDR2 SVGAGI. The CDR3 length is 14 residues. Trimming removed 5 bases from V and 4 bases from J, with 13 bases in between. This chain's CDR3 is CASSREHKSDTQYF. CDR3 DNA: TGTGCCAGCAGTAGGGAGCACAAGTCAGATACGCAGTATTTT.

The table lists this clonotype with many counts. The chain uses TRBV20-1 and TRBJ2-5, with 9 bases identical to TRBD1. The CDR3 consists of 14 residues. Germline trimming cut 2 bases from V and 5 bases from J; bases unmatched to any gene: 6. CDR1 is DFQATT, CDR2 SNEGSKA, per germline (reference sequence). This CDR3 reads CSARKTGGMETQYF. The CDR3 DNA reads TGCAGTGCTAGAAAAACAGGGGGCATGGAGACCCAGTACTTC.

The chain couples TRBV12-3 or TRBV12-4 to TRBJ2-1; the match to TRBD2 covers 10 bases. V gave up 6 bases and J gave up 4 bases; unmatched junction bases: 15. The CDR3 spans 18 residues. In DNA form, the CDR3 reads TGTGCCAGCAGCCAAGGGGCTAGCGGGAGCGGTCGGTACAATGAGCAGTTCTTC. Amino acid sequence: CASSQGASGSGRYNEQFF.

This clonotype was found many times. The CDR3 sequence: CSARSPPGKGLAGETQYF. CDR3 coding DNA: TGCAGTGCTAGATCGCCACCCGGAAAGGGACTAGCGGGAGAGACCCAGTACTTC. The V gene is TRBV20-1, the J gene TRBJ2-5, with 12 bases identical to TRBD2. Germline CDR1 reads DFQATT; CDR2 reads SNEGSKA (reference sequence). The junction had 14 bases not matched to a gene; V was cut back by 2 bases and J by 4 bases. The CDR3 spans 18 residues.

V gene TRBV7-9 combines with J gene TRBJ2-7; TRBD2 aligns across 7 bases. The CDR3 extends over 14 amino acids. Germline loops: CDR1 SEHNR, CDR2 FQNEAQ (reference sequence). J gave up 2 bases and V 4 bases, and 5 bases lay outside the gene matches. The CDR3 here is CASSSWTSAYEQYF. CDR3 in DNA: TGTGCCAGCAGCTCGTGGACTAGTGCCTACGAGCAGTACTTC.